These T cell receptor beta chains were read from a single sample in a study of blood T cell repertoires in COVID-19. Assay used: immunoSEQ multiplex PCR; TCRdb lists only in-frame clones, some missing. The data hold 35,000 to 45,000 clones, with 88% observed a single time. Sequences were obtained from peripheral blood. All receptors derive from a human donor in a cohort sampled during active COVID-19. The CDR3 runs from the conserved cysteine through the conserved F or W. The order of the fields is D gene, clone size, V gene, J gene, CDR3 protein, CDR3 DNA. A D gene is named only where the DNA matches it firmly. A clone size is listed for some rows: how often the clone was seen (once, few, many), or a class if it is expanded.

TRBD2	.	TRBV27	TRBJ2-1	CASSPGTSGAYNEQFF	TGTGCCAGCAGTCCAGGGACTAGCGGGGCCTACAATGAGCAGTTCTTC
.	.	TRBV3-1/TRBV3-2	TRBJ1-4	CASSQGTPSTNEKLFF	TGTGCCAGCAGCCAAGGGACACCCTCAACTAATGAAAAACTGTTTTTT
.	.	TRBV9	TRBJ2-6	CASSVAERHSGANVLTF	TGTGCCAGCAGCGTAGCGGAGCGCCACTCTGGGGCCAACGTCCTGACTTTC
TRBD1	.	TRBV24-1	TRBJ2-3	CATSDPSRDRGREDTQYF	TGTGCCACCAGTGATCCGAGCCGGGACAGGGGGCGGGAAGATACGCAGTATTTT
.	.	TRBV18	TRBJ2-6	CASSVQGTGANVLTF	TGTGCCAGCTCAGTGCAGGGAACTGGGGCCAACGTCCTGACTTTC
.	.	TRBV5-4	TRBJ2-7	CASSLTGDSYEQYF	TGTGCCAGCAGCTTAACGGGGGACTCCTACGAGCAGTACTTC
TRBD1	.	TRBV29-1	TRBJ2-5	CSVGGTGTQETQYF	TGCAGCGTCGGCGGGACAGGGACCCAAGAGACCCAGTACTTC
TRBD2	.	TRBV20-1	TRBJ2-1	CSASNSGEYEQFF	TGCAGTGCTAGTAATAGCGGGGAGTATGAGCAGTTCTTC
.	.	TRBV6-5	TRBJ1-1	CASSYQRATAEAFF	TGTGCCAGCAGTTACCAGAGGGCAACAGCTGAAGCTTTCTTT
TRBD1	.	TRBV29-1	TRBJ2-5	CSVEQGRETQYF	TGCAGCGTGGAACAGGGGAGAGAGACCCAGTACTTC
TRBD1	few	TRBV6-4	TRBJ1-2	CASSINRGPRTPTSNYGYTF	TGTGCCAGCAGTATTAACAGGGGGCCACGCACCCCTACGTCTAACTATGGCTACACCTTC
TRBD1	.	TRBV18	TRBJ2-7	CASSNGQGDFEQYF	TGTGCCAGCTCAAATGGACAGGGGGATTTCGAGCAGTACTTC
.	.	TRBV6-2/TRBV6-3	TRBJ1-2	CASSPSGNYGYTF	TGTGCCAGCAGCCCCTCAGGGAACTATGGCTACACCTTC
.	.	TRBV18	TRBJ2-5	CASSPIPEETQYF	TGTGCCAGCTCGCCCATTCCGGAAGAGACCCAGTACTTC
TRBD1	.	TRBV5-1	TRBJ2-7	CASSWTGQDEQYF	TGCGCCAGCAGCTGGACGGGACAGGACGAGCAGTACTTC
TRBD1	.	TRBV5-1	TRBJ1-6	CASSLLGGGGAPLHF	TGCGCCAGCAGCTTGTTAGGGGGCGGGGGGGCACCCCTCCACTTT
TRBD1	.	TRBV6-5	TRBJ1-4	CASRDGTVEKLFF	TGTGCCAGCAGAGACGGGACAGTTGAAAAACTGTTTTTT
.	.	TRBV6-2/TRBV6-3	TRBJ2-1	CASSYSGFSYNEQFF	TGTGCCAGCAGTTATAGCGGATTCTCCTACAATGAGCAGTTCTTC
.	.	TRBV12-5	TRBJ1-2	CASGLVASLAVVNPIGNYGYTF	TGTGCTAGTGGTTTGGTAGCTTCCCTCGCGGTCGTCAACCCAATAGGAAACTATGGCTACACCTTC
TRBD1	.	TRBV10-3	TRBJ2-6	CAISWTGTPSGANVLTF	TGTGCCATCAGCTGGACAGGAACCCCCTCTGGGGCCAACGTCCTGACTTTC
.	.	TRBV5-5	TRBJ1-5	CASSPEAPSYSNQPQHF	TGTGCCAGCAGCCCCGAGGCGCCCTCTTATAGCAATCAGCCCCAGCATTTT
.	.	TRBV7-6	TRBJ2-1	CASSFLSRDEQFF	TGTGCCAGCAGCTTTTTATCAAGAGATGAGCAGTTCTTC
TRBD1	.	TRBV11-2	TRBJ2-1	CASSTAGQGYNEQFF	TGTGCCAGCAGCACAGCCGGACAGGGTTACAATGAGCAGTTCTTC
.	.	TRBV25-1	TRBJ2-2	CASSEVGQGYTGELFF	TGTGCCAGCAGTGAAGTCGGGCAGGGGTACACCGGGGAGCTGTTTTTT
.	.	TRBV19	TRBJ1-6	CASSTGAGLGNSPLHF	TGTGCCAGTAGTACGGGAGCGGGTTTGGGGAATTCACCCCTCCACTTT
TRBD1	once	TRBV9	TRBJ2-1	CASSAPGRGKPNEQFF	TGTGCCAGCAGCGCCCCGGGCAGGGGGAAACCCAATGAGCAGTTCTTC
.	large	TRBV30	TRBJ2-3	CAWSQGHTDTQYF	TGTGCCTGGAGTCAGGGCCACACAGATACGCAGTATTTT